This TCR beta chain was captured in a study of cytomegalovirus exposure and HLA in healthy donors (dated by TCRdb to 2016 to 2017). Concerning the study at large: An earlier analysis of some 500 of the donors reported approximately 300 Gb of sequence data and some 120 million unique TCR beta sequences from around 200 million T cells. An early release that covered about 600 HLA-typed donors contained approximately 300 gigabases of sequencing data and tens of millions of unique TCR sequences. Among the roughly 400 genotyped donors, around 81% belonged to the genetic ancestry cluster associated with self-reported Caucasian donors. The aim of the study was to test whether cataloging public T cell receptors could identify signatures of past pathogen exposure. The study profiled the T cell repertoires of under 700 subjects by immunosequencing and related them to cytomegalovirus serostatus. In addition to the first cohort of hundreds of subjects, a separate validation cohort of approximately 130 different subjects was used. To predict cytomegalovirus infection status, the study brought together high-throughput TCR immunosequencing, statistical association of individual TCRs with disease status, and machine learning. In a later analysis, previously published TCR beta repertoires from about 640 donors were re-analyzed and high-resolution HLA genotyping was added so that TCR occurrence patterns could be studied. The later analysis used no new phenotypic data to find candidate immune exposures, relying instead on TCR beta sequences and their occurrence across donors. In an earlier analysis of more than 550 of the donors, high-throughput TCR beta sequencing was used to judge whether each TCR beta V gene segment behaved as functional or pseudogenic. Donor age, sex, ethnicity and CMV serostatus were compiled together with the repertoire data. A later genetic analysis used genome-wide SNP genotypes for about 65% of the 666 donors, treating that subset as a discovery cohort. Every discovery cohort repertoire had been produced on one sequencing platform. Both class I and class II loci were covered by HLA typing, at four-digit resolution. The number of donors typed differed by locus, with about 629-630 for A, B, C, DRB1 and DQB1, around 520 for DQA1, 600 to 610 for DPA1, and around 430 for DPB1. Roughly five DR-DQ haplotypes were handled as single units for association and clustering, since linkage in the cohort was strong. On average, 235,054 unique TCR beta nucleotide sequences were sequenced per donor among 350 to 400 genotyped donors of the cohort, with roughly 18% of those sequences being non-productive. General findings and caveats noted by the study authors: A later analysis found that HLA-associated TCR beta chains were more clonally expanded and had lower generation probabilities than equally common non-associated chains. Most TCR sequences were observed very rarely across donors, whereas some public TCRs were present in many individuals. According to a later analysis, most CMV-associated TCR beta chains appeared to be HLA-restricted, and the HLA associations seemed to be driven largely by CMV exposure. Sequencing depth was assumed to be roughly uniform across donors in the presence/absence analyses, though that assumption may not hold. Specific HLA alleles were associated with about 17,000 TCR beta sequences at a false discovery rate of 0.05 in a later analysis. When HLA alleles, especially DR and DQ, strongly co-occurred, TCR associations were difficult to assign to individual alleles. Only TCR beta chains were sequenced in this cohort, and the absence of alpha or paired-chain data limited detectable features. Some IMGT-functional V segments, including TRBV6-2 and TRBV6-3, could not be told apart with the 87-base-pair reads, so those segments were excluded. In a later analysis, the rate of TCR association differed among HLA loci, with DRB1 alleles having the most associated TCRs and HLA-C alleles having the fewest. The classifier was reported to diagnose cytomegalovirus status with high specificity and sensitivity in both the original cohort and the validation cohort. A cluster of highly shared sequence variants was judged likely to be a technical artifact of the sequencing pipeline. According to the authors, the approach could potentially be generalized to other disease states and immunological phenotypes. Correlated functional status among segregating V segments might be attributable to linkage disequilibrium, but an unknown experimental factor could not be ruled out. The earlier analysis of around 600 of the donors excluded roughly 17 rarely observed V segments, including chromosome 9 orphons, because counts were too low. A further reported finding was that TCR beta sequences accurately predicted the HLA-A and HLA-B alleles for most subjects in the first cohort. A total of around 150 TCR beta chains were listed by the study as associated with cytomegalovirus. A later genetic analysis associated a missense DCLRE1C variant with V-gene and J-gene trimming of TCR beta chains, and an independent cohort replicated the association. A later analysis reported that several top co-occurrence clusters appeared linked to parvovirus B19, influenza, CMV and Epstein-Barr virus. A few of the identified cytomegalovirus-associated TCR beta chains were confirmed in vitro to be specific for cytomegalovirus antigens. In a later genetic analysis, fewer N-insertions in productive TCRs were reported among donors in an Asian-associated ancestry cluster than the roughly 700-donor mean. Broadly in line with IMGT annotations, most TCR beta V segments showed up in productive rearrangements about 87% or about 30% of the time in an earlier analysis of approximately 640 of the donors. The only immune exposure information available for the cohort was CMV serostatus. HLA typing was unavailable for some donors at each locus, so association tests used only the typed subset.

The library was built by means of the immunoSEQ multiplex PCR assay. For the multiplex PCR, a mixture combining 60 forward primers for TCR Vbeta segments and 13 reverse primers for TCR Jbeta segments was used. The CDR3 region of rearranged TCR beta genes was amplified from genomic DNA by a multiplex PCR assay. On the Illumina HiSeq System, the amplified TCR beta libraries were sequenced as 87-base-pair reads. The paper's data handling went like this. Across the 700 or so repertoires, a later analysis counted tens of millions of unique TCR beta chains, 9.5 million to 13 million of which were shared by at least two donors. To remove PCR and sequencing errors, raw reads were error-corrected and collapsed into unique sequences using a nearest-neighbor algorithm that merged closely related sequences. CDR3 sequences were aligned to IMGT reference sequences to assign V, D and J gene segments. For a sequence to be retained, at least a six-nucleotide match to both a V gene segment and a J gene segment was required. A rearrangement counted as productive if the CDR3 had no stop codons and remained in frame with V and J, and every other rearrangement counted as non-productive. CDR3 was defined by IMGT convention, running from the second conserved V-encoded cysteine to the conserved J-encoded phenylalanine. The earlier analysis of 500 to 600 of the donors excluded sequences that lacked an unambiguous match to a single V gene segment. An earlier analysis of about 600 of the donors called V segments functional above 56.7% productive rearrangements and segregating when the between-donor standard deviation exceeded 5%. A statistical classification framework was built for diagnosing cytomegalovirus status from the catalog of TCR beta chain sequences. In a later analysis, V and J genes were assigned by comparing TCR nucleotide sequences against IMGT/GENE-DB human TR gene sequences. The TCRdist pipeline was used in a later analysis to assign CDR3 sequences and most-parsimonious VDJ recombination scenarios. In a later analysis, every TCR beta chain was defined by the combination of its CDR3 amino acid sequence and its V-gene family, and reads without a unique V-gene family were dropped. As a way to deal with suspected cross-contamination and a sequencing artifact, a later analysis dropped 450 to 600 nucleotide sequences that were highly shared and had low generation probability. A later analysis calculated a clonal expansion index for each public chain from normalized within-repertoire ranks of inferred template counts. A later analysis computed generation probabilities with a VDJ recombination model fitted to out-of-frame rearrangements, and checked the results against IGoR. In a later analysis, hypergeometric tests were used to score TCR-TCR, TCR-HLA and TCR-CMV co-occurrence, with a repertoire-size bias correction applied to TCR pairs. To estimate false discovery rates, a later analysis permuted the HLA or CMV assignments 20 times. In a later analysis, co-occurring TCRs were grouped using DBSCAN, with TCRdist sequence similarity added in when clustering inside HLA-allele-positive subsets. Repertoires with fewer than 30,000 or more than 120,000 public chains were left out of co-occurrence clustering, as were four to six repertoires with anomalous nucleotide sharing. TCRdb provides this immuneACCESS table in a form limited to in-frame rearrangements. Some clones are lacking; in checked studies, under half of them reflect an unresolved V gene, and why the rest are absent is not known. V, J and clone size derive from that table, while D and trimming were established from the DNA sequence. The table of this sample itemizes around 140,000 clones. Approximately 1.8% of the sample belongs to the ten largest clones.

The cohort comprised some 700 healthy bone marrow donors. At the time of sampling, every cohort member was nominally healthy, though immune exposures that went unrecorded were likely present. The donor was CMV seronegative and belonged to the group of 350 to 400 seronegative cohort members. Each donor provided a peripheral blood sample, and peripheral blood mononuclear cells were used for TCR beta sequencing. Genomic DNA was extracted from the blood cell samples with the Qiagen DNeasy Blood Extraction Kit. As for this clone: The clone's antigen remains unknown.

The CDR3 numbers 18 residues from cysteine through phenylalanine. The sequence is cut down to CDR3 DNA, 54 bases in frame from base 1. Looking up the germline V gene yields CDR1 SGHVS and CDR2 FQNEAQ. The germline V end is reduced by 1 base and the J end by 0 bases; junction bases left unmatched: 11. The sample was PBMCs. The V and J genes are TRBV7-8 and TRBJ1-2, and 7 junction bases match TRBD1. This TCR came from a man aged 18-30 years in good health and CMV-seronegative. The CDR3 corresponds to CASSLGLRGRDANYGYTF. The DNA sequence reads TGTGCCAGCAGCTTAGGTCTGAGGGGGCGAGACGCTAACTATGGCTACACCTTC.